Detailed here is one T cell receptor (beta chain). Its antigen remains unknown. Clones were sequenced by immunoSEQ multiplex PCR, and TCRdb holds only the in-frame ones, with some missing. This sample has about 350,000 clones, with 80% to 90% found just once. This sample's treatment: some 19 received Ad26.COV2.S at low or high dose, single or two shots; roughly five received placebo; per-sample allocation not given. Collection of the samples took place on day 63 after the first injection of vaccine or placebo. This entry belongs to a study of Ad26.COV2.S vaccination and SARS-CoV-2 variants. The CDR3 totals 14 residues. The ends lost 5 bases at V and 3 bases at J; junction bases unmatched: 5. CDR1 and CDR2 from the germline V gene are MNHEY and SMNVEV (reference sequence). General study findings and limits: Substantial response breadth was reportedly seen for spike-specific CD8+ and CD4+ T cells after vaccination.

This TCR derives from a person aged 18 to 59 who received the Ad26.COV2.S COVID-19 vaccine or a placebo. Sequencing used peripheral blood, obtained in a trial of Ad26.COV2.S vaccine versus placebo. The chain links TRBV27 to TRBJ2-7, with 9 bases matching TRBD1. The CDR3 loop reads CASSARQGDYEQYF. In DNA, the CDR3 is TGTGCCAGCAGTGCGAGACAGGGGGACTACGAGCAGTACTTC.